This T cell receptor (beta chain) was retrieved from a study of CDR3 diversity in severe acne. This CDR3 is built from 19 residues. Germline V CDR1 and CDR2: SGHDN, FVKESK. J lost 8 bases, V lost 2 bases, and 13 bases had no gene match. TCRdb re-derived calls from the PCR reads in MiXCR, one entry per CDR3 protein. The data show more than 85,000 distinct CDR3 sequences, about 48% seen once. The origin of this receptor is a male donor in good health, serving as a control. Sequencing input: blood. The chain couples TRBV14 to TRBJ2-4; TRBD2 aligns across 15 bases. The CDR3 nucleotides read TGTGCCAGCAGCCAAAGAGCTCCGGGACTAGCGGGGGGAAGGGACATTCAGTACTTC. This codes for CASSQRAPGLAGGRDIQYF. Filled out from reference TRBV14 and TRBJ2-4, the complete variable domain reads EAGVTQFPSHSVIEKGQTVTLRCDPISGHDNLYWYRRVMGKEIKFLLHFVKESKQDESGMPNNRFLAERTGGTYSTLKVQPAELEDSGVYFCASSQRAPGLAGGRDIQYFGAGTRLSVL.